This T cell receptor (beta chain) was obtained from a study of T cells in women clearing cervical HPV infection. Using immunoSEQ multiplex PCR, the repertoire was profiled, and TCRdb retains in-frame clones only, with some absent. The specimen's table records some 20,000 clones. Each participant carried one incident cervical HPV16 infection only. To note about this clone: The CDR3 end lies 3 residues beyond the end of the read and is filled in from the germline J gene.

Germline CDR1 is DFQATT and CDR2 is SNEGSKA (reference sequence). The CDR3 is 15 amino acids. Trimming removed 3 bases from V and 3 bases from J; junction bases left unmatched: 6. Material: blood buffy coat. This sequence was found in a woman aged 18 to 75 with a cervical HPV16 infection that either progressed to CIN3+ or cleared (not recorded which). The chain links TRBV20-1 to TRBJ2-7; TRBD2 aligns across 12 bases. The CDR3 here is CSASDLTSGGYEQYF. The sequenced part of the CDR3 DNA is TGCAGTGCTAGTGACTTGACTAGCGGGGGCTACGAG.